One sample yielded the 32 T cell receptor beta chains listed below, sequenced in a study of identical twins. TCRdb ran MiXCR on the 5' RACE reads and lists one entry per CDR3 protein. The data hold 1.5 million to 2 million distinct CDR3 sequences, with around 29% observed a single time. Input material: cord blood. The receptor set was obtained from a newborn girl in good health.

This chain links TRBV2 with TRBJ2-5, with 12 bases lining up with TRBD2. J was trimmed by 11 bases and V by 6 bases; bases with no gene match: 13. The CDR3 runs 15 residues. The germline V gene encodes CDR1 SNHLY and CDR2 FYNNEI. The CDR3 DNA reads TGTGCCAGCAGCTCCAGACTAGCGGGGGTAAATGAGCAGTACTTC. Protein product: CASSSRLAGVNEQYF.

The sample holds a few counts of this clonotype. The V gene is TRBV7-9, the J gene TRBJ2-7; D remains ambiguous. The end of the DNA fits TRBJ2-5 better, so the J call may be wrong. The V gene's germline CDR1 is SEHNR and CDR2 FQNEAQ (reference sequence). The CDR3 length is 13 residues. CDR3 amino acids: CASSFSPPETQYF. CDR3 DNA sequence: TGTGCCAGCAGCTTCTCCCCTCCGGAGACCCAGTACTTC.

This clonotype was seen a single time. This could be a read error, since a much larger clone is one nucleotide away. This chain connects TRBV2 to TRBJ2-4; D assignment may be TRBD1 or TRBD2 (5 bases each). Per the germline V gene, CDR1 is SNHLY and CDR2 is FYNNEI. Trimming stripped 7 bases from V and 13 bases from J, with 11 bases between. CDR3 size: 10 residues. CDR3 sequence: CASNVGEQYF. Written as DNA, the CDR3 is TGTGCCAGCAATGTGGGGGAGCAGTACTTC.

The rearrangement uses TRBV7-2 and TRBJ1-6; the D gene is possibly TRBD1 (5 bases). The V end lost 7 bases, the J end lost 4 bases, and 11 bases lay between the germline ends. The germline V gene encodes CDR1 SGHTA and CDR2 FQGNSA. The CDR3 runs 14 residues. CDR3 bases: TGTGCCAGCAAGGGGCCATCGTATAATTCACCCCTCCACTTT. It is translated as CASKGPSYNSPLHF.

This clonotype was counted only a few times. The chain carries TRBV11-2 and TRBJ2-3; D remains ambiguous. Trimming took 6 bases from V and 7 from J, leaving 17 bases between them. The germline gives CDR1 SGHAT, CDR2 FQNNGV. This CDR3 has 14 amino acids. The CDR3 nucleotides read TGTGCCAGCAGAATCGCCTTCCAGGATAATACGCAGTATTTT. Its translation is CASRIAFQDNTQYF.

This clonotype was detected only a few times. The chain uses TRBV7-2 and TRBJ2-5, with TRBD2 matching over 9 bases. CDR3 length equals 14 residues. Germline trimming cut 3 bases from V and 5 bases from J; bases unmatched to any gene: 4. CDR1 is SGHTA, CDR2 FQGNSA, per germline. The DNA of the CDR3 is TGTGCCAGCAGCTTTGCGGGAGGGGGGGAGACCCAGTACTTC. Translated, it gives CASSFAGGGETQYF.

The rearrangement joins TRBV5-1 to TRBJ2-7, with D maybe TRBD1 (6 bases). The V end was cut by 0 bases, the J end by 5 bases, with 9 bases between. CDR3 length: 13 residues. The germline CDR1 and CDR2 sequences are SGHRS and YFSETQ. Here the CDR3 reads CASSLGQVHEQYF. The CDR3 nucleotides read TGCGCCAGCAGCTTGGGACAGGTCCACGAGCAGTACTTC.

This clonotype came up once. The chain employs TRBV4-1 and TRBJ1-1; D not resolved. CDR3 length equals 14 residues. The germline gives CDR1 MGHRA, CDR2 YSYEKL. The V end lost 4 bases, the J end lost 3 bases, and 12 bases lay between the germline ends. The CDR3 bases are TGCGCCAGCAGCCGAAGGGAAAGGGACACTGAAGCTTTCTTT. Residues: CASSRRERDTEAFF.

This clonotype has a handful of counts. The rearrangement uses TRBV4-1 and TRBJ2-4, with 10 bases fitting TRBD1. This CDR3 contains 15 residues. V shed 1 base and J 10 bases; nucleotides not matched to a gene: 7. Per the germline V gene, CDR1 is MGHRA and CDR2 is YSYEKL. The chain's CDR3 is CASSQAYGQGGIQYF. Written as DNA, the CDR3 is TGCGCCAGCAGCCAAGCTTACGGACAGGGGGGGATTCAGTACTTC.

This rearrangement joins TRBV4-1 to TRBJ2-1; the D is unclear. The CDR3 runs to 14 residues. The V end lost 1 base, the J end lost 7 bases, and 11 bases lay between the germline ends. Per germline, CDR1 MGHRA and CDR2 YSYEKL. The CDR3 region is CASSQGALLNEQFF. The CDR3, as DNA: TGCGCCAGCAGCCAAGGAGCGCTGTTGAATGAGCAGTTCTTC.

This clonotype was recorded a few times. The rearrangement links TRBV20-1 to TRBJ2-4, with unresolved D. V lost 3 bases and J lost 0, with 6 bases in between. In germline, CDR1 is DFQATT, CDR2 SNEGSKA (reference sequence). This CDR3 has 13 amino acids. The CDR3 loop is CSASYLAKNIQYF. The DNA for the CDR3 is TGCAGTGCTAGCTATCTAGCCAAAAACATTCAGTACTTC.

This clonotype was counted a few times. CDR3 loop: CASSLYTPGRLYEQYF. The DNA for the CDR3 is TGTGCCAGCAGTTTATATACCCCAGGTAGGCTCTACGAGCAGTACTTC. V and J are TRBV28 and TRBJ2-7, with D unclear. The V end was cut by 1 base, the J end by 3 bases, with 16 bases between. Germline values: CDR1 MDHEN, CDR2 SYDVKM. This CDR3 contains 16 residues. The full variable domain, with the rest looked up from reference TRBV28 and TRBJ2-7, is DVKVTQSSRYLVKRTGEKVFLECVQDMDHENMFWYRQDPGLGLRLIYFSYDVKMKEKGDIPEGYSVSREKKERFSLILESASTNQTSMYLCASSLYTPGRLYEQYFGPGTRLTVT.

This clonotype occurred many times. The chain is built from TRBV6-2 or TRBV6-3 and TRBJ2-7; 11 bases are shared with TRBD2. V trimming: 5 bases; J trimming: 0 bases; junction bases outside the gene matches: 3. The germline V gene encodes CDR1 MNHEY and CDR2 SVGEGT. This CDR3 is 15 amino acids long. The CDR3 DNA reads TGTGCCAGCAGTCTAGCGGGAGGACGCTCCTACGAGCAGTACTTC. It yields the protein CASSLAGGRSYEQYF.

The DNA for the CDR3 is TGTGCCAGCAGTTCCGCGGACAGGGTAGAGACCCAGTACTTC. Translation gives CASSSADRVETQYF. The chain is built from TRBV28 and TRBJ2-5; TRBD1 aligns across 8 bases. The CDR3 has 14 residues. Germline assignment: CDR1 MDHEN and CDR2 SYDVKM. J lost 4 bases, V lost 4 bases, and 5 bases had no gene match. Together with reference TRBV28 and TRBJ2-5, the CDR3 gives the full variable domain: DVKVTQSSRYLVKRTGEKVFLECVQDMDHENMFWYRQDPGLGLRLIYFSYDVKMKEKGDIPEGYSVSREKKERFSLILESASTNQTSMYLCASSSADRVETQYFGPGTRLLVL.

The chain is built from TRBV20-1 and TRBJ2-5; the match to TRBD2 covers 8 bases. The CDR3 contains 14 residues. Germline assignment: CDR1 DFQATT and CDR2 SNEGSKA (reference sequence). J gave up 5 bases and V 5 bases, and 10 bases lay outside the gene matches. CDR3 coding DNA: TGCAGTGCTCTTCCGGGACTAGAAGGGGAGACCCAGTACTTC. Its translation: CSALPGLEGETQYF.

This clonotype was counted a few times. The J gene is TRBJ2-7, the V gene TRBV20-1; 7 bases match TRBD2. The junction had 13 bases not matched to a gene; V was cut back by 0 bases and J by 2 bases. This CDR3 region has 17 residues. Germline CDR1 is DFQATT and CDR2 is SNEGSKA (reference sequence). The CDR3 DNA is TGCAGTGCTAGAGATCTCCGGGGGGAGACTACCGCCTACGAGCAGTACTTC. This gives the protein CSARDLRGETTAYEQYF.

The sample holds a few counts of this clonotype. The CDR3 DNA reads as TGCAGTGCTAGACCGGGACAGGGGAGTTTAAGGAATCAGCCCCAGCATTTT. Protein sequence: CSARPGQGSLRNQPQHF. The gene calls are TRBV20-1 and TRBJ1-5; the match to TRBD1 covers 10 bases. The J segment lost 4 bases and the V segment lost 2 bases, leaving 11 bases of the junction unmatched. CDR1 is DFQATT, CDR2 SNEGSKA, per germline (reference sequence). The CDR3 spans 17 residues.

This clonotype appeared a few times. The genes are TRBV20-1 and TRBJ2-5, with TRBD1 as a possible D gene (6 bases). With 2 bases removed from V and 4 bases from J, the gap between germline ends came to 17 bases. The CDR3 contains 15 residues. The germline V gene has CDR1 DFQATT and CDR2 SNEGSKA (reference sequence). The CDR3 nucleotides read TGCAGTGCTAGATCCTCACCCGGGACACTAGAGACCCAGTACTTC. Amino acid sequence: CSARSSPGTLETQYF.

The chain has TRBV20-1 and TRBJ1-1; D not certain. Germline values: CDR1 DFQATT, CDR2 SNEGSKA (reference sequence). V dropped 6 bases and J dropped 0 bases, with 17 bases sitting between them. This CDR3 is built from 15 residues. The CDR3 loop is CSAKAGRLMNTEAFF. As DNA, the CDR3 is TGCAGTGCCAAAGCCGGCAGGCTAATGAACACTGAAGCTTTCTTT.

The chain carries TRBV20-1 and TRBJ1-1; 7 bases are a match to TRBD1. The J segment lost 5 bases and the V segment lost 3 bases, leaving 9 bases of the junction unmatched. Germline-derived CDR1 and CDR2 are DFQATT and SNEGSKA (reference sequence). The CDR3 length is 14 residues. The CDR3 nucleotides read TGCAGTGCTAGCCCTGACAGGGCAGCAACTGAAGCTTTCTTT. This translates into CSASPDRAATEAFF.

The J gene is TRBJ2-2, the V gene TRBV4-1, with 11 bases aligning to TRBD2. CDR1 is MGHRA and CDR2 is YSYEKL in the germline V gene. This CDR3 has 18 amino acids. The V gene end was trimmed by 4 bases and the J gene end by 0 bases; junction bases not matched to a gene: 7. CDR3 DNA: TGCGCCAGCAGCCTTTTAGGTAGCGGGGGGGCGAACACCGGGGAGCTGTTTTTT. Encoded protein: CASSLLGSGGANTGELFF.

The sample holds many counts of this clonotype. DNA for the CDR3: TGCGCCAGCAGCTTTAGGCTACTATCTGAGCAGTTCTTC. Amino acid sequence: CASSFRLLSEQFF. The rearrangement links TRBV5-1 to TRBJ2-1; D is undetermined. In germline, CDR1 is SGHRS, CDR2 YFSETQ. Between the trimmed V and J ends, which lost 2 bases and 9 bases, there was a span of 12 bases. The CDR3 covers 13 residues.

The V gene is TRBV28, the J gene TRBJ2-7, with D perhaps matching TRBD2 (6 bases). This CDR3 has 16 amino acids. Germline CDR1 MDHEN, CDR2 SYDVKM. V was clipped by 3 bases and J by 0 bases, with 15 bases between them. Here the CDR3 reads CASSFRAGQSSYEQYF. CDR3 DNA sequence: TGTGCCAGCAGTTTCCGGGCGGGGCAAAGCTCCTACGAGCAGTACTTC.

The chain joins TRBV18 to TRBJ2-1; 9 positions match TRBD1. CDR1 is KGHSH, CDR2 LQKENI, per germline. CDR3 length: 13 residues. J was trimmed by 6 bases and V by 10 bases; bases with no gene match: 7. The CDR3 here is CATRDRVANEQFF. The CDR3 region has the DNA TGTGCCACCCGGGACAGGGTGGCCAATGAGCAGTTCTTC.

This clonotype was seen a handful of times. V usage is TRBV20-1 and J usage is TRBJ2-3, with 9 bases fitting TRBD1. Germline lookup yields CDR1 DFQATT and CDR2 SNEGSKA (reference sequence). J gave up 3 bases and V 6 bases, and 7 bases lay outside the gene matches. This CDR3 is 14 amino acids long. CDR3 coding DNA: TGCAGTGCCCCCCGGGACAGGGCGACAGATACGCAGTATTTT. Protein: CSAPRDRATDTQYF.

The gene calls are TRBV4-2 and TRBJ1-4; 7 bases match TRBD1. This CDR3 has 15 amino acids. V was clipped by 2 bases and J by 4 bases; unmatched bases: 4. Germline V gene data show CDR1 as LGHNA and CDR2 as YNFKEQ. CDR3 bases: TGTGCCAGCAGCCAAACAGGGACAGATAATGAAAAACTGTTTTTT. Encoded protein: CASSQTGTDNEKLFF.

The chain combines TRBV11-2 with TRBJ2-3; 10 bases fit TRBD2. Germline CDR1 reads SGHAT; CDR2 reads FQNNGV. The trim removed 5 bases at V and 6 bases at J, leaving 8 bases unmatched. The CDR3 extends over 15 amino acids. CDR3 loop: CASSPTSGWGDTQYF. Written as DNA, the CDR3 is TGTGCCAGCAGCCCGACTAGCGGGTGGGGGGATACGCAGTATTTT.

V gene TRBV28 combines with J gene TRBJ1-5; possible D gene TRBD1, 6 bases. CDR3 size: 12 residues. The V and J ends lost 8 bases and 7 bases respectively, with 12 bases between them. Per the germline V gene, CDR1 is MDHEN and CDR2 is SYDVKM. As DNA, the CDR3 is TGTGCCAGCGGACAGAATCTCCAGCCCCAGCATTTT. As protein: CASGQNLQPQHF.

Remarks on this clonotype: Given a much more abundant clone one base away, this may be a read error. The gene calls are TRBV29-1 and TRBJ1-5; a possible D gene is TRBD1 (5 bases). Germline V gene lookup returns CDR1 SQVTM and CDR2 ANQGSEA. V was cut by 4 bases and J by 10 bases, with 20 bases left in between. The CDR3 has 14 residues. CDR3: CSVGDLGGIGPQHF. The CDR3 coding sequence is TGCAGCGTTGGGGACCTTGGGGGTATAGGCCCCCAGCATTTT.

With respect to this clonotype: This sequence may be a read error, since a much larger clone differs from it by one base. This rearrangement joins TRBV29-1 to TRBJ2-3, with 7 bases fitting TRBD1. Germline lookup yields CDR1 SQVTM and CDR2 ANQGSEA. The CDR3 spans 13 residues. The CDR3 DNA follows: TGCAACGCTTCAGGACAGGGCACAGATACGCAGTATTTT. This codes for CNASGQGTDTQYF.

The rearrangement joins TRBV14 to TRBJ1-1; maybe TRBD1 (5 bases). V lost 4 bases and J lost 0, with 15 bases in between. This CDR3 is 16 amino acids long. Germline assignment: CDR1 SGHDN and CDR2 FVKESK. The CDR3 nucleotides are TGTGCCAGCAGCCCCTTGGGGGAAAGAGTGAACACTGAAGCTTTCTTT. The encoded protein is CASSPLGERVNTEAFF.

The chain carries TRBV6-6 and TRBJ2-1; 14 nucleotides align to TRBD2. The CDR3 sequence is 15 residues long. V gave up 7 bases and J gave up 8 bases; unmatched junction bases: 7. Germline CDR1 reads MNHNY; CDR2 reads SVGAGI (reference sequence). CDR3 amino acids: CASNPGLAGDYEQFF. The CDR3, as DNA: TGTGCCAGCAACCCGGGACTAGCGGGGGATTATGAGCAGTTCTTC.